Listed below are T cell receptor beta chains from one sample, sequenced in a study of read filtering for tumor transcriptome and immune sequencing. MiXCR was run by TCRdb on the reads, yielding one entry per CDR3 protein. Seen here are about 93,000 distinct CDR3 sequences, 20% to 25% observed once, and the top ten hold approximately 10%. Sequencing used a population of CD138-negative cells sorted from bone marrow. These receptors originate from a donor older than 35 with multiple myeloma. CDR3s include the opening cysteine and the closing phenylalanine or tryptophan. Fields, in order: V gene, J gene, D gene, clone size, CDR3 DNA, CDR3 protein. The D gene is left open where the match is weak. For some rows the clone size is stated as once, few or many, or as a class when expanded; others skip it.

TRBV6-5,TRBJ2-7,TRBD1,NA,TGTGCCAGCAGTTCCCGGGACAGGGGGCTGTACGAGCAGTACTTC,CASSSRDRGLYEQYF
TRBV4-1,TRBJ2-1,NA,many,TGCGCCAGCAGCCACAGGGTAGAGCAGTTCTTC,CASSHRVEQFF
TRBV7-8,TRBJ1-4,NA,few,TGTGCCAGCAGCTTACGATTGGCCGTTGGAGAAAAACTGTTTTTT,CASSLRLAVGEKLFF
TRBV13,TRBJ2-5,NA,many,TGTGCCAGCAGCTTAGGCGGTACCCAGTACTTC,CASSLGGTQYF
TRBV6-6,TRBJ1-1,TRBD1,NA,TGTGCCAGCAGTTACCTCGGGACAGGGGACACTGAAGCTTTCTTT,CASSYLGTGDTEAFF
TRBV2,TRBJ2-5,NA,NA,TGTGCCAGCAGTGAACAGATAAAAGAGACCCAGTACTTC,CASSEQIKETQYF
TRBV7-8,TRBJ2-4,NA,NA,TGTGCCAGCAGCCTAGTAGGGGGGCTAGCCAAAAACATTCAGTACTTC,CASSLVGGLAKNIQYF
TRBV7-9,TRBJ1-4,NA,NA,TGTGCCAGCTCCGGACGTAATGAAAAACTGTTTTTT,CASSGRNEKLFF
TRBV7-3,TRBJ2-1,NA,many,TGTGCCAGCAGCCCATTTGGGGGAGTTTACAATGAGCAGTTCTTC,CASSPFGGVYNEQFF
TRBV6-2/TRBV6-3,TRBJ1-5,NA,NA,TGTGCCAGCAGCCCCGGTGGGATCAATCAGCCCCAGCATTTT,CASSPGGINQPQHF
TRBV19,TRBJ2-5,NA,few,TGTGCCAGTAGTCTTGTACGGATAGGACAGCGGGAGACCCAGTACTTC,CASSLVRIGQRETQYF
TRBV3-1,TRBJ1-6,NA,many,TGTGCCAGCAGCCAACCAACAGGGTCCCTCCACTTT,CASSQPTGSLHF
TRBV27,TRBJ1-5,NA,NA,TGTGCCAGCAGTTTGGCCGTGAATCAGCCCCAGCATTTT,CASSLAVNQPQHF
TRBV4-2,TRBJ1-1,NA,many,TGTGCCAGCGGGGCGGCGGCTCAAAACACTGAAGCTTTCTTT,CASGAAAQNTEAFF
TRBV5-1,TRBJ2-3,TRBD1,many,TGCGCCAGCAGCTTGGCCTCGTCAGGGGGTGGGTCGAAGCAGTATTTT,CASSLASSGGGSKQYF
TRBV18,TRBJ2-2,TRBD1,few,TGTGCCAGCTCACCCCCGGGACAGGGCTTCGCCGGGGAGCTGTTTTTT,CASSPPGQGFAGELFF
TRBV9,TRBJ1-3,NA,NA,TGTGCCAGCAGCCCCTACGGGGTCTCTGGAAACACCATATATTTT,CASSPYGVSGNTIYF
TRBV12-3/TRBV12-4,TRBJ1-3,NA,NA,TGTGCCAGCCACGAACAGGGTCGAAACACCATATATTTT,CASHEQGRNTIYF
TRBV2,TRBJ2-1,TRBD1,many,TGTGCCAGCAGTCCGGACAGGGCCTCCTACAATGAGCAGTTCTTC,CASSPDRASYNEQFF
TRBV29-1,TRBJ2-7,TRBD1,many,TGCAGCATAAGCGGGACAGGGGATGAGCAGTACTTC,CSISGTGDEQYF
TRBV12-3/TRBV12-4,TRBJ2-1,TRBD1,many,TGTGCCAGCAGAGATGACAGGGGCTACAATGAGCAGTTCTTC,CASRDDRGYNEQFF
TRBV9,TRBJ1-1,NA,NA,TGTGCCAGCAGTCCAGTCACGTCATTGAACACTGAAGCTTTCTTT,CASSPVTSLNTEAFF
TRBV28,TRBJ1-2,NA,many,TGTGCCAGCCAATCCTATGGCTACACCTTC,CASQSYGYTF
TRBV15,TRBJ1-4,NA,many,TGTGCCACCAGCAGAAGGGGCAATGAAAAACTGTTTTTT,CATSRRGNEKLFF
TRBV5-1,TRBJ1-4,NA,many,TGCGCCAGCAGCTTGGGGGGAAGGGTAACTAATGAAAAACTGTTTTTT,CASSLGGRVTNEKLFF
TRBV29-1,TRBJ2-3,TRBD1,many,TGCAGCGTGGGGACAGGGGGTCCGCAGTATTTT,CSVGTGGPQYF
TRBV7-9,TRBJ2-5,TRBD2,few,TGTGCCAGCATCCGGGAGGGAACCCAGTACTTC,CASIREGTQYF
TRBV28,TRBJ1-3,NA,NA,TGTGCCAGCAGTTTAGTTTTAGGAAACACCATATATTTT,CASSLVLGNTIYF
TRBV11-2,TRBJ2-3,NA,NA,TGTGCCAGCAGCTTAGAGGGGACAAGCACAGATACGCAGTGTTTT,CASSLEGTSTDTQCF
TRBV7-9,TRBJ1-1,NA,many,TGTGCCAGCAGCCAGATCCGGGGGGCTGAAGCTTTCTTT,CASSQIRGAEAFF
TRBV7-2,TRBJ2-1,NA,medium-sized,TGTGCCAGCAGCGTAGGAGGGTTTAGCGGCTCCTACAATGAGCAGTTCTTC,CASSVGGFSGSYNEQFF
TRBV28,TRBJ2-2,NA,many,TGTGCCAGCAGGAGGAGAGCCGGGGAGCTGTTTTTT,CASRRRAGELFF
TRBV2,TRBJ1-2,NA,few,TGTGCCAGCATTCGCGAGGCGGCCTATGGCTACACCTTC,CASIREAAYGYTF
TRBV2,TRBJ2-2,NA,many,TGTGCCAGCGCTCAGGGCCACGGGGAGCTGTTTTTT,CASAQGHGELFF
TRBV11-2,TRBJ2-4,NA,many,TGTGCCAGCAGCTTCACGGTGATGGCCAAAAACATTCAGTACTTC,CASSFTVMAKNIQYF
TRBV15,TRBJ2-3,NA,many,TGTGCCACCAGCTCGACCGGGGATACGCAGTATTTT,CATSSTGDTQYF
TRBV20-1,TRBJ2-1,NA,many,TGCAGTGCTAGGCCCCCTGGGGGCCCGAATGAGCAGTTCTTC,CSARPPGGPNEQFF
TRBV7-9,TRBJ1-5,NA,few,TGTGCCAGCAGCTTAGCGCTAGGGGATCAGCCCCAGCATTTT,CASSLALGDQPQHF
TRBV12-3/TRBV12-4,TRBJ2-7,TRBD1,many,TGTGCCAGCAGTTTTACCACAGGGGGCTACGAGCAGTACTTC,CASSFTTGGYEQYF
TRBV11-2,TRBJ2-7,NA,many,TGTGCCAGCAGCTTGGTCGGTCCGCCGCTTGGGGAGCAGTACTTC,CASSLVGPPLGEQYF
TRBV30,TRBJ1-5,NA,many,TGTGCCTGGAGTTCGACACCAGGGCCCCAGCATTTT,CAWSSTPGPQHF